This is a list of T cell receptor beta chains from one sample in a study of T cells in Graves' hyperthyroidism and ophthalmopathy. TCRdb independently ran MiXCR on the multiplex PCR reads; one entry per CDR3 protein. The sample lists around 270,000 distinct CDR3 sequences; approximately 19% were seen once. The specimen sequenced was blood. Receptors originate from a middle-aged man with Graves' ophthalmopathy. CDR3s leave out the opening cysteine and the closing phenylalanine or tryptophan.

v_gene,j_gene,CDR3aa
TRBV20-1,TRBJ2-1,SAEAGGNEQF
TRBV15,TRBJ2-7,ATSNQDGTYEQY
TRBV28,TRBJ1-2,ASSITGHYGYT
TRBV2,TRBJ2-7,ASMRDSLYEQY
TRBV5-1,TRBJ1-1,ASSRGNTEAF
TRBV29-1,TRBJ1-2,SVEGQLGGGYT
TRBV28,TRBJ2-4,ASSESGRAKNIQY
TRBV7-8,TRBJ2-2,ASSLPPMNTGELF
TRBV6-5,TRBJ2-2,ASSYGTSTGELF
TRBV20-1,TRBJ2-7,SASPGGLSYEQY
TRBV28,TRBJ1-5,ASSSRDGINQPQH
TRBV27,TRBJ2-7,ASSLYGLGDEQY
TRBV20-1,TRBJ1-5,SAREVHSGQPQH
TRBV10-3,TRBJ2-7,AISLGGEGHEQY
TRBV6-4,TRBJ2-3,ASSSLWGSTDTQY
TRBV6-6,TRBJ1-1,ASSYSRTAEAF
TRBV7-9,TRBJ2-5,ASSSNLAALRETQY
TRBV7-3,TRBJ2-2,ASSQIEGGELF
TRBV9,TRBJ1-2,ASSVEQNYGYT
TRBV29-1,TRBJ1-1,SVVGGAQVVNTEAF
TRBV19,TRBJ1-2,ASSTSRQGESYGYT
TRBV18,TRBJ2-7,ASSDNRGQYEQY
TRBV18,TRBJ2-2,ASSLRTGPDTGELF
TRBV9,TRBJ1-6,ASSVGANSPLH
TRBV7-6,TRBJ2-7,ASSPWGLEQY
TRBV7-3,TRBJ2-5,ASSLHREETQY
TRBV5-1,TRBJ2-7,ASSPGLAGTYEQY
TRBV7-3,TRBJ2-3,ASSLNSGYTDTQY
TRBV12-3/TRBV12-4,TRBJ1-6,ASRPGTGGATPLH
TRBV2,TRBJ2-1,ASTEVATLSSYNEQF
TRBV27,TRBJ2-7,ASRVKSGLAGSSYEQY
TRBV11-2,TRBJ2-7,ASSKTGPNHEQY
TRBV28,TRBJ1-5,ASSLGHRRGNQPQH
TRBV24-1,TRBJ2-1,ATSDTPSIGGHNEQF
TRBV2,TRBJ1-4,ASSATVNEKLF
TRBV4-1,TRBJ2-7,ASSQESVGRLAGEHGEQY
TRBV10-3,TRBJ2-5,AISESRGSQETQY
TRBV10-3,TRBJ2-7,VISSTSGTYEQY
TRBV3-1,TRBJ1-3,ASSRAFESGNTIY
TRBV30,TRBJ1-2,AWSKTRTGLEEVYGYT
TRBV12-3/TRBV12-4,TRBJ2-1,ASSPRGSEGDEQF
TRBV14,TRBJ2-3,ASSQTLAGGTSTDTQY
TRBV3-1,TRBJ1-3,ASSQRPGTGAGNTIY
TRBV20-1,TRBJ2-7,SARDARASGTALGGEQY
TRBV6-5,TRBJ2-5,ASSYSAQGWETQY
TRBV6-1,TRBJ2-1,ASRGIDRGSYNEQF
TRBV6-1,TRBJ2-2,ASSDILAYGTGELF
TRBV5-1,TRBJ1-5,ASSLGGGTNQPQH
TRBV20-1,TRBJ1-1,SPPGRTNTEAF
TRBV7-9,TRBJ2-7,ASSRDRGREQY
TRBV5-1,TRBJ2-5,ASSVPTGGISGSGETQY